This T cell receptor (beta chain) was captured by sequencing in a study of blood T cell repertoires in COVID-19. Overall study context: The study drew acute and convalescent COVID-19 samples from the United States, Italy and Spain.

Donors in Cohort 3 who had recovered were those with two negative PCRs, healthcare professional clearance, or resolution of their symptoms. This clone was observed a handful of times. This table comes from immunoSEQ multiplex PCR, and its TCRdb copy is limited to in-frame clones, with some not included. This table has fewer than 200,000 clones, over 65% appearing once. The trim removed 5 bases at V and 0 bases at J, leaving 6 bases unmatched. This CDR3 contains 15 residues. Germline CDR1 is SGHAT and CDR2 is FQNNGV. The sequence was collected from a woman in her forties or fifties who had recovered from COVID-19. The specimen was PBMCs or T cells enriched from blood (not recorded which). The V and J genes are TRBV11-2 and TRBJ1-2, with 7 bases matching TRBD1. In DNA form, the CDR3 reads TGTGCCAGCAGCCCACGACAGGGCTCTAACTATGGCTACACCTTC. Encoded protein: CASSPRQGSNYGYTF.